The rows below give T cell receptor beta chains drawn from one sample of a study of monozygotic twins with inflammatory bowel disease. TCRdb reprocessed the 5' RACE reads, with one entry per CDR3 protein and no DNA. The sample has fewer than 550,000 distinct CDR3 sequences. The material sequenced was blood. The receptors here all came from a human donor with ulcerative colitis or Crohn's disease, or a healthy co-twin of an affected twin (not recorded which). The CDR3 runs from the conserved cysteine through the conserved F or W. The order of the fields is V gene, J gene, CDR3 protein.

v_gene: TRBV14
j_gene: TRBJ1-2
CDR3aa: CASSLQGGPRNGYTF

v_gene: TRBV20-1
j_gene: TRBJ2-7
CDR3aa: CSPLGLAGGEQYF

v_gene: TRBV7-2
j_gene: TRBJ2-5
CDR3aa: CASSQYGTIQETQYF

v_gene: TRBV7-9
j_gene: TRBJ2-1
CDR3aa: CASSRTGLNYNEQFF

v_gene: TRBV4-3
j_gene: TRBJ1-5
CDR3aa: CASSQGSESNQPQHF

v_gene: TRBV29-1
j_gene: TRBJ2-3
CDR3aa: CSVVVPDTTDTQYF

v_gene: TRBV5-1
j_gene: TRBJ2-4
CDR3aa: CASSFGGAEAKNIQYF

v_gene: TRBV28
j_gene: TRBJ2-1
CDR3aa: CASSSAALKVNEQFF

v_gene: TRBV18
j_gene: TRBJ2-1
CDR3aa: CASSQIDGLTYNEQFF

v_gene: TRBV5-4
j_gene: TRBJ1-6
CDR3aa: CASSLASAADNSPLHF

v_gene: TRBV12-3/TRBV12-4
j_gene: TRBJ2-7
CDR3aa: CASSTTGSEQYF

v_gene: TRBV6-2/TRBV6-3
j_gene: TRBJ1-5
CDR3aa: CATTGVGSNQPQHF

v_gene: TRBV20-1
j_gene: TRBJ2-3
CDR3aa: CSVPPPNTDTQYF

v_gene: TRBV5-1
j_gene: TRBJ1-1
CDR3aa: CASSSRSGQGKAEAFF

v_gene: TRBV11-2
j_gene: TRBJ2-3
CDR3aa: CASSHFVDTQYF

v_gene: TRBV7-2
j_gene: TRBJ2-5
CDR3aa: CASSFGQVGETQYF

v_gene: TRBV10-3
j_gene: TRBJ1-2
CDR3aa: CAISEGPGGRDGYTF